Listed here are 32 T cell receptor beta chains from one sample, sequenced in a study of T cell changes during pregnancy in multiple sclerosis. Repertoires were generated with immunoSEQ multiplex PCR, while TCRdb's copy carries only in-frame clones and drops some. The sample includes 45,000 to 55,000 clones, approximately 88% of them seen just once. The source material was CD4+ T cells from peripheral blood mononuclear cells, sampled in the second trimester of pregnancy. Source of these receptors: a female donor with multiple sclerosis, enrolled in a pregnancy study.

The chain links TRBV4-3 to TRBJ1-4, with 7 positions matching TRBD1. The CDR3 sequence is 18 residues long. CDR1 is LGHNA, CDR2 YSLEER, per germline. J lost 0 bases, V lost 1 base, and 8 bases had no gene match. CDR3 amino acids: CASSQGPGGLATNEKLFF. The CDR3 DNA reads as TGCGCCAGCAGCCAAGGCCCAGGGGGTCTGGCAACTAATGAAAAACTGTTTTTT.

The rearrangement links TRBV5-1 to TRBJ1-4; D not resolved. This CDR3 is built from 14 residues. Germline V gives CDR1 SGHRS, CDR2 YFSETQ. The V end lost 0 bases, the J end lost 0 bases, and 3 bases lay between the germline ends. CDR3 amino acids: CASSLGATNEKLFF. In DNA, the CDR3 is TGCGCCAGCAGCTTGGGAGCAACTAATGAAAAACTGTTTTTT.

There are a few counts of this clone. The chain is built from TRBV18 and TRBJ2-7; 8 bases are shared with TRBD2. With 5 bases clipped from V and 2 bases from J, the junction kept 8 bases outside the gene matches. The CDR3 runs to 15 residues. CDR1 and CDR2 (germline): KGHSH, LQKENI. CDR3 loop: CASSFGSGGAYEQYF. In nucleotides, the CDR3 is TGTGCCAGCTCATTCGGGTCGGGGGGGGCCTACGAGCAGTACTTC. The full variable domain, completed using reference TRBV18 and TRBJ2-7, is NAGVMQNPRHLVRRRGQEARLRCSPMKGHSHVYWYRQLPEEGLKFMVYLQKENIIDESGMPKERFSAEFPKEGPSILRIQQVVRGDSAAYFCASSFGSGGAYEQYFGPGTRLTVT.

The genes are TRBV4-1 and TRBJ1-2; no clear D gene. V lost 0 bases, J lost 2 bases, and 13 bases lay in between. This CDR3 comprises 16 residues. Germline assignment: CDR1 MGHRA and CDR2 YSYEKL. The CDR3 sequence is CASSQDIKAGNYGYTF. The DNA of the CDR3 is TGCGCCAGCAGCCAAGATATAAAGGCGGGGAACTATGGCTACACCTTC.

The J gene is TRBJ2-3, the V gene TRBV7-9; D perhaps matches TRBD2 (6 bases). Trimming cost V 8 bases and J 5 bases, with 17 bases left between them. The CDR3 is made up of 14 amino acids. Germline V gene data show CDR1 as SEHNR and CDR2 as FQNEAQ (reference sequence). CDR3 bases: TGTGCCAGCCCGTCAGCGGGCGTTAGAGATACGCAGTATTTT. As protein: CASPSAGVRDTQYF.

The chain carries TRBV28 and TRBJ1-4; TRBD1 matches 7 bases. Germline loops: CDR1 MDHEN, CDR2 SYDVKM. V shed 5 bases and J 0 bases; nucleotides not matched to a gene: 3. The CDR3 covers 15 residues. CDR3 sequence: CASSNQGATNEKLFF. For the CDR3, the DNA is TGTGCCAGCAGTAATCAGGGGGCAACTAATGAAAAACTGTTTTTT. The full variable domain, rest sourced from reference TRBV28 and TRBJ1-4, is DVKVTQSSRYLVKRTGEKVFLECVQDMDHENMFWYRQDPGLGLRLIYFSYDVKMKEKGDIPEGYSVSREKKERFSLILESASTNQTSMYLCASSNQGATNEKLFFGSGTQLSVL.

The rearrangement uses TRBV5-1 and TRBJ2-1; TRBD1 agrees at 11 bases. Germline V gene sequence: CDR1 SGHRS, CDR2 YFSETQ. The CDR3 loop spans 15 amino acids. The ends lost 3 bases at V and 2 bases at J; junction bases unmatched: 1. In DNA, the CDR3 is TGCGCCAGCAGCTGGGGACAGGGGGCCTACAATGAGCAGTTCTTC. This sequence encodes CASSWGQGAYNEQFF.

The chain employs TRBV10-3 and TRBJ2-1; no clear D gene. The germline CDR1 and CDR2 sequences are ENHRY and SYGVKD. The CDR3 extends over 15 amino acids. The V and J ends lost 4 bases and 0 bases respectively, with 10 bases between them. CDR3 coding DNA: TGTGCCATCAGTGTTGCGCTGAGCTCCTACAATGAGCAGTTCTTC. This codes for CAISVALSSYNEQFF.

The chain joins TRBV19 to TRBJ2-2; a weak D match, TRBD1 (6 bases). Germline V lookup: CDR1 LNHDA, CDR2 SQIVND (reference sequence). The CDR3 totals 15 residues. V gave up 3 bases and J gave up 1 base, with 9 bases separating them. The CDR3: CASSILRGNTGELFF. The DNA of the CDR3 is TGTGCCAGTAGTATCCTCAGGGGGAACACCGGGGAGCTGTTTTTT.

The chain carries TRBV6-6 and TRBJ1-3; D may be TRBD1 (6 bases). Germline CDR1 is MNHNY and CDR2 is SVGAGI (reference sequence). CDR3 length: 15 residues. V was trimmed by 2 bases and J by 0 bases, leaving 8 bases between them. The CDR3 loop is CASSYPRGSGNTIYF. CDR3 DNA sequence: TGTGCCAGCAGTTACCCCAGGGGCTCTGGAAACACCATATATTTT.

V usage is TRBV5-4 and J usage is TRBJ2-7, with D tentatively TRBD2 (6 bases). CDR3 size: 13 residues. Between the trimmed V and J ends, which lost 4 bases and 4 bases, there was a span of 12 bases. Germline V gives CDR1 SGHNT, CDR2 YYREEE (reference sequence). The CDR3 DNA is TGTGCCAGCAGCCTCCCGGGAGTTTACGAGCAGTACTTC. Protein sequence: CASSLPGVYEQYF.

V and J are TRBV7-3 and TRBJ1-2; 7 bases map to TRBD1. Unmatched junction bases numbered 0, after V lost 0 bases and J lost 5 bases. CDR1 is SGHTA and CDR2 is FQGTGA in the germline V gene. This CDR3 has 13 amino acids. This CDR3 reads CASSLTGQYGYTF. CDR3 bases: TGTGCCAGCAGCTTAACGGGACAGTATGGCTACACCTTC.

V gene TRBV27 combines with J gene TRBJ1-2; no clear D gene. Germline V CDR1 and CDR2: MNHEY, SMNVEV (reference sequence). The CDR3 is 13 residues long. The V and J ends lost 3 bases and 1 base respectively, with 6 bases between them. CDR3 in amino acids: CASSFVDNYGYTF. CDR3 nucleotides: TGTGCCAGCAGTTTCGTAGATAACTATGGCTACACCTTC.

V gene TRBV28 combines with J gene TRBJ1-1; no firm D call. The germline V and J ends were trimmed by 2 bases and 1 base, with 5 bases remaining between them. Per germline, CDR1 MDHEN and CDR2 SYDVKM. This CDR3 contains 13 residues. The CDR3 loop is CASSLLRNTEAFF. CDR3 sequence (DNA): TGTGCCAGCAGTTTACTCAGGAACACTGAAGCTTTCTTT.

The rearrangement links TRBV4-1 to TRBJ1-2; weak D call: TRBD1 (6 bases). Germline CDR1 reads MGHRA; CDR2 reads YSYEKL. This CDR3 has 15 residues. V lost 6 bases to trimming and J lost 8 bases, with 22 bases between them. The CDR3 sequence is CASRGTSTGSAGYTF. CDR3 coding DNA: TGCGCCAGCAGGGGTACTTCTACAGGGAGCGCGGGCTACACCTTC.

This CDR3 is CASSGSQQYNEQFF. The DNA for the CDR3 is TGTGCCAGCAGTGGGTCACAACAATACAATGAGCAGTTCTTC. The gene calls are TRBV25-1 and TRBJ2-1; D unclear. Germline V gene data show CDR1 as MGHDK and CDR2 as SYGVNS. This CDR3 is built from 14 residues. V lost 4 bases, J lost 4 bases, and 11 bases lay in between.

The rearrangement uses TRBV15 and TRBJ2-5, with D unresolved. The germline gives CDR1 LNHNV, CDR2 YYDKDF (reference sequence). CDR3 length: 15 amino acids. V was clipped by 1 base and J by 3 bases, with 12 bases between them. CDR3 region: CATSRAYTEKETQYF. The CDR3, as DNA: TGTGCCACCAGCAGAGCATACACAGAGAAAGAGACCCAGTACTTC. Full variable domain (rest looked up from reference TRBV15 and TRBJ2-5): DAMVIQNPRYQVTQFGKPVTLSCSQTLNHNVMYWYQQKSSQAPKLLFHYYDKDFNNEADTPDNFQSRRPNTSFCFLDIRSPGLGDTAMYLCATSRAYTEKETQYFGPGTRLLVL.

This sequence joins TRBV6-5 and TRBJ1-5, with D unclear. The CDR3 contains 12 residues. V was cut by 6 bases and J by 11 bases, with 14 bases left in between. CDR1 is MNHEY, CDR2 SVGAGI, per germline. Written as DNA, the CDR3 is TGTGCCAGCAGACCACAAGCCGGGGCCCAGCATTTT. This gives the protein CASRPQAGAQHF.

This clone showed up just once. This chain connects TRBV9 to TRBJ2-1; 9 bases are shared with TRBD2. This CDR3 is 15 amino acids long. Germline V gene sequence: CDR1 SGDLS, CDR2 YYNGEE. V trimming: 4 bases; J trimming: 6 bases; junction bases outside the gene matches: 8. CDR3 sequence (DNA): TGTGCCAGCAGCCTGCGGGAGGGCTGGGGCAATGAGCAGTTCTTC. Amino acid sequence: CASSLREGWGNEQFF. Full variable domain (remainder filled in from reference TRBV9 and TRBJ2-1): DSGVTQTPKHLITATGQRVTLRCSPRSGDLSVYWYQQSLDQGLQFLIQYYNGEERAKGNILERFSAQQFPDLHSELNLSSLELGDSALYFCASSLREGWGNEQFFGPGTRLTVL.

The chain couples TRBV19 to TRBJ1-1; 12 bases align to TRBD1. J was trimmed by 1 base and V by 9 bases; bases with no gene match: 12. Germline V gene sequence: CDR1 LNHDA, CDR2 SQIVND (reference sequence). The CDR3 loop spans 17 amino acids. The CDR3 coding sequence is TGTGCCAGCCTTCCTCGGGGACAGGGGGCCAAGAACACTGAAGCTTTCTTT. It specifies CASLPRGQGAKNTEAFF.

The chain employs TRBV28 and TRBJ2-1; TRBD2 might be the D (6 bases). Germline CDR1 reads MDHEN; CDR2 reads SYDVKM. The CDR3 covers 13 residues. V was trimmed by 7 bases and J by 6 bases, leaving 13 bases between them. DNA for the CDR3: TGTGCCAGCACCTCTACTAGCCCCAATGAGCAGTTCTTC. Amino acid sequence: CASTSTSPNEQFF. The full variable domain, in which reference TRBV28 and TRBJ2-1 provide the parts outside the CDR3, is DVKVTQSSRYLVKRTGEKVFLECVQDMDHENMFWYRQDPGLGLRLIYFSYDVKMKEKGDIPEGYSVSREKKERFSLILESASTNQTSMYLCASTSTSPNEQFFGPGTRLTVL.

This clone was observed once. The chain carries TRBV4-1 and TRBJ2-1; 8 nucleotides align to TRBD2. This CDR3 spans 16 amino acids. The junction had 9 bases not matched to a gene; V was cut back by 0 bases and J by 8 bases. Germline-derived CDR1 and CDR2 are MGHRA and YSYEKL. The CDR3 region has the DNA TGCGCCAGCAGCCAAGATGGGACTAGTAGGGTCCATGAGCAGTTCTTC. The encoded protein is CASSQDGTSRVHEQFF.

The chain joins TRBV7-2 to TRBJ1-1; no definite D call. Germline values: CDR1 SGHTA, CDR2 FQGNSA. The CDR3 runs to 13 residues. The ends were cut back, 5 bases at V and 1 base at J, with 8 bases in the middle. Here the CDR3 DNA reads TGTGCCAGCAGCATACAACCGAACACTGAAGCTTTCTTT. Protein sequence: CASSIQPNTEAFF.

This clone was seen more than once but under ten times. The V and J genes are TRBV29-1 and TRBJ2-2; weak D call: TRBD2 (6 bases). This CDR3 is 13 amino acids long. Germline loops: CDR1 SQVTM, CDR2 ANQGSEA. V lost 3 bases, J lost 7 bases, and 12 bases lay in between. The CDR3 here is CSVETSWGGELFF. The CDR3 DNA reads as TGCAGCGTTGAGACTAGTTGGGGCGGGGAGCTGTTTTTT.

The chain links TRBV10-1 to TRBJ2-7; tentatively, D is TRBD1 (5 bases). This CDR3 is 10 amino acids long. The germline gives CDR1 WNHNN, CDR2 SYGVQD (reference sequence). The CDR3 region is CARGFGEQYF. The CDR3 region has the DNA TGCGCTAGGGGATTCGGCGAGCAGTACTTC.

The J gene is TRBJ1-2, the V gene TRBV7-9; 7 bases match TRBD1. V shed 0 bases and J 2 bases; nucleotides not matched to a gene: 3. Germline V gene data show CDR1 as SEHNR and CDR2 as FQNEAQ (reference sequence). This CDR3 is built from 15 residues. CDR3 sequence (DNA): TGTGCCAGCAGCTTAGCCTCAGGGGGAAACTATGGCTACACCTTC. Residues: CASSLASGGNYGYTF.

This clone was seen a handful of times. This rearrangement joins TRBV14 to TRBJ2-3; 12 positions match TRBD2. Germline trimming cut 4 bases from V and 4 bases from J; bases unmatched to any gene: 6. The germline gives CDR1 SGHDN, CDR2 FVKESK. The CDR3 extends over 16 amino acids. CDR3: CASSLQTSGRSDTQYF. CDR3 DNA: TGTGCCAGCAGCCTTCAGACTAGCGGGAGATCAGATACGCAGTATTTT.

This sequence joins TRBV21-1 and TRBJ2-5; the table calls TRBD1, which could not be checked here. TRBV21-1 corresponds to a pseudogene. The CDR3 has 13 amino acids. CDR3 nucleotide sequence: TGTGCCAGCAGCGGGGGCAGGGAAGAGACCCAGTACTTC. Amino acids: CASSGGREETQYF.

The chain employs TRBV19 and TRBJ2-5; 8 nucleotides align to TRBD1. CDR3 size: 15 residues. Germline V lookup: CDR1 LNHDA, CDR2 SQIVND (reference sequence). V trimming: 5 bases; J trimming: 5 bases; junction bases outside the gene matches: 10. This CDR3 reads CASSPLQGGSETQYF. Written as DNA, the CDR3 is TGTGCCAGTAGTCCGTTACAGGGGGGTTCGGAGACCCAGTACTTC.

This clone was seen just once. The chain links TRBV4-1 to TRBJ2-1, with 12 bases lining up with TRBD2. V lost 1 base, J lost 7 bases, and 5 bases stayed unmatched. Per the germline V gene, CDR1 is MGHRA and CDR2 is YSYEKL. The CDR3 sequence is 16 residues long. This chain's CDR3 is CASSQGLAGDRNEQFF. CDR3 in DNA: TGCGCCAGCAGCCAAGGACTAGCGGGAGATAGGAATGAGCAGTTCTTC.

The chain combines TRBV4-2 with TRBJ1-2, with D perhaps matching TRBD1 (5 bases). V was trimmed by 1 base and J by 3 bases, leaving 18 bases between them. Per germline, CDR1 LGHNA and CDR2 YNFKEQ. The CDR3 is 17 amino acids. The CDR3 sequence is CASSQVRGTTFHYGYTF. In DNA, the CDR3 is TGTGCCAGCAGCCAAGTGAGAGGGACTACATTTCACTATGGCTACACCTTC.

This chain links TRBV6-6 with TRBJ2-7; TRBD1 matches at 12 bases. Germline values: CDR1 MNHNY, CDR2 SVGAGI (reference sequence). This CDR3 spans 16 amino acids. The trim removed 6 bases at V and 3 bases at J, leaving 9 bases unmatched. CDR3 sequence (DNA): TGTGCCAGCAGACGGGGACAGGGGGCGATTAACTACGAGCAGTACTTC. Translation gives CASRRGQGAINYEQYF.